The T cell receptor beta chain described here comes from a study of shared clonotypes between healthy human individuals. Across the whole study: The people who gave samples were a couple of women and three men aged 18 to 49.

The CDR3 consists of 18 residues. Germline values: CDR1 SNHLY, CDR2 FYNNEI. J lost 2 bases, V lost 1 base, and 7 bases had no gene match. Investigators spread the genomic DNA of each subset evenly over several immunoSEQ plates. Replicate PCRs run on unsorted PBMC used 300 to 350 ng DNA, which was approximately 29,000 T cell genomes. The data were produced by immunoSEQ multiplex PCR, yet TCRdb's version contains in-frame clones alone and is incomplete. The table shows 500,000 to 650,000 clones, with around 78% occurring only once. The receptor's source is a woman aged 40 to 49 in good health. Some clones in this sample may be carry-over from other donors' samples. The chain recombines TRBV2 with TRBJ2-3; 12 nucleotides align to TRBD2. The sequenced sample was PBMCs. CDR3 DNA sequence: TGTGCCAGCAGTGAAGTACTAGCGGGAGGATTGTCCACAGATACGCAGTATTTT. Translated, it gives CASSEVLAGGLSTDTQYF.